The present TCR beta chain was sequenced within a study of beta chain features in type 1 diabetes. Points from the study as a whole: In every one of the four CD4+ subsets, TCRB CDR3s were moderately but significantly shorter in Type 1 diabetes patients.

Germline CDR1 SGHTA, CDR2 FQGNSA. V was clipped by 0 bases and J by 9 bases; unmatched bases: 5. The CDR3 runs to 15 residues. All of the isolated RNA was reverse transcribed, so expressed TCRB transcripts were sequenced. A few million reads, on average, came from each naive, central memory and regulatory T cell sample. Repertoires were generated with immunoSEQ multiplex PCR, while TCRdb's copy carries only in-frame clones and drops some. In the table there are around 400,000 clones, over 9.5% of which are singletons. This clone turned up a few times. The antigen remains undetermined. The clonotype was recovered from a man aged 18 to 29 in good health. The V and J genes are TRBV7-2 and TRBJ2-1; 10 bases map to TRBD2. Input material: naive CD4+ T cells from blood. Written as DNA, the CDR3 is TGTGCCAGCAGCTTAGCTTTAGCGGGAGGCGGTGAGCAGTTCTTC. Its translation is CASSLALAGGGEQFF.